This T cell receptor beta chain was obtained from a study of CD8 T cells in ankylosing spondylitis (dated by TCRdb to about 2017). Regarding the study in general: The study set out to find disease-linked TCR variants by profiling T cell receptor beta repertoires in ankylosing spondylitis patients and healthy donors. The full study cohort comprised about 24 ankylosing spondylitis patients and 85 to 120 healthy donors. Samples of peripheral blood were taken, and for ankylosing spondylitis patients, synovial fluid was collected as well. Broader findings and caveats from the paper: According to the report, matched synovial fluid samples from ankylosing spondylitis patients were significantly enriched for the disease-linked clones. Blood from ankylosing spondylitis patients appeared to be characterized by a TCR beta motif composed of about 8 highly homologous amino acid variants. Some motif variants had previously been reported in the synovial fluid and blood of reactive arthritis patients, which suggests shared mechanisms of disease initiation. The disease-linked clones had a CD8+ phenotype and were found at relatively low frequencies in peripheral blood.

Spanning cysteine to phenylalanine, the CDR3 consists of 14 amino acids. The sequence is cut down to CDR3 DNA, 42 bases in frame from base 1. The trim is 2 bases for V and 2 bases for J, with a gap of 9 bases between the germline ends. The germline V gene gives CDR1 as SGHTA and CDR2 as FQGNSA. Sequencing used an Illumina HiSeq 2500. TCR beta libraries were prepared by quantitative 5'-RACE with molecular barcodes. On the authors' methods: A new computational method, built on a probabilistic model of VDJ rearrangement, was used to identify disease-linked TCR variants. The public reads were run again by TCRdb, first through fastp at Q25 and then through MiXCR, and only productive beta chains were kept. Identical CDR3 proteins give one entry, which carries the most common genes and DNA. The V and J calls follow TCRdb's processing rather than the paper's. For this sample there are more than 650,000 distinct CDR3 sequences; 12% appear just once. The ten most abundant clones make up about 0.5% of the sample.

This clonotype was recorded a few times. Its target antigen remains unknown. Within one base of it there is no much larger clone, and no base qualities were kept. The sequenced material came from blood, either unsorted or a sorted T cell fraction (not recorded which). The chain links TRBV7-2 with TRBJ2-5, with no reliable assignment of the D segment. The sequence came from a male donor with ankylosing spondylitis. The CDR3 protein is CASSLRTIQETQYF. The DNA sequence is TGTGCCAGCAGCTTAAGAACGATACAAGAGACCCAGTACTTC.